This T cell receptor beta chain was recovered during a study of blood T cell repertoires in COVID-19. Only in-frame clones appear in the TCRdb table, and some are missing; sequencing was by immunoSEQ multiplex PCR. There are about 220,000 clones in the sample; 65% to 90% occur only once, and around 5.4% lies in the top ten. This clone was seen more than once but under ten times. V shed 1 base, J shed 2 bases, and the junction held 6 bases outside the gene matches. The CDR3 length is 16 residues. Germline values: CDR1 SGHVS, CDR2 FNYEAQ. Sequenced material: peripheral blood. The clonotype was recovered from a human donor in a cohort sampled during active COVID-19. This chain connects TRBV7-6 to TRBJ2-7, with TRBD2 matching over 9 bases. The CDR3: CASSLVSGSNTYEQYF. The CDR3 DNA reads TGTGCCAGCAGCTTAGTTAGCGGGAGTAACACCTACGAGCAGTACTTC.